These 3 T cell receptor beta chains were all obtained from the same sample, sequenced in a study of T cells expressing NK-cell markers. TCRdb reanalyzed the 5' RACE reads, giving one entry per CDR3 protein sequence and no DNA. With 350,000 to 450,000 distinct CDR3 sequences in the sample, the ten largest clones hold under 6.5%. The sample was blood T cells: a sorted CD56 or NKG2C T cell subset, CD4+ or CD8+ T cells, or bulk PBMC T cells (not recorded which). Source of these receptors: a man aged 18 to 70 in good health.

This chain connects TRBV12-3 or TRBV12-4 to TRBJ2-7; TCRdb calls TRBD2, which cannot be checked without DNA. This CDR3 spans 16 amino acids. CDR3: CASSLGSPRAGGLQYF.

The rearrangement links TRBV3-1 to TRBJ1-3; the TCRdb D gene call, TRBD1, has no DNA to confirm it. The CDR3 consists of 15 residues. Germline V gene sequence: CDR1 LGHDT, CDR2 YNNKEL (reference sequence). The CDR3 spells CASSQTGAGGNTIYF.

This sequence joins TRBV27 and TRBJ2-1; there is no DNA to check the TCRdb D call of TRBD2. The length of the CDR3 is 14 residues. Germline CDR1 reads MNHEY; CDR2 reads SMNVEV (reference sequence). CDR3: CASSGGVSYNEQFF.